This TCR beta chain was sequenced during a study of regulatory T cells in long-lasting Graves disease. General study results and limits: Persistent disease was characterized by preferential usage of TRBV28, TRBJ1-2 and TRBJ2-5.

Time point specified: newly diagnosed GD, antithyroid drugs for less than 3 months. The authors made the TCR library using RNA they extracted from PBMCs. Graves' disease diagnosis followed American Thyroid Association guidelines. Researchers made TCR beta libraries by using iRepertoire HTBI primers and running Arm-PCR on CDR3 regions. TCRdb passed the multiplex PCR reads through MiXCR, listing each CDR3 protein once. Of around 400,000 distinct CDR3 sequences listed, over 14% are singletons. Germline-derived CDR1 and CDR2 are MDHEN and SYDVKM. The CDR3 contains 15 residues. V was cut by 5 bases and J by 4 bases, with 17 bases left in between. This clonotype has at least ten counts. Its antigen is currently unknown. Another study also made use of these data, one on T cells in Graves' hyperthyroidism and ophthalmopathy. That work contributes: A model using 13 V-J features told ophthalmopathy apart from stable hyperthyroidism.

The rearrangement links TRBV28 to TRBJ1-2, with D tentatively TRBD1 (5 bases). This sequence originates from a woman aged 40 to 50 with Graves disease. Sequences were derived from peripheral blood mononuclear cells (PBMCs), sampled at new diagnosis, from a patient treated with antithyroid drugs. The CDR3 nucleotides read TGTGCCAGCAGTCCTTTGGGGGGGAGTTTCTATGGCTACACCTTC. Amino acid sequence: CASSPLGGSFYGYTF.